The 31 T cell receptor beta chains below were found in one sample sequenced in a study of blood T cell repertoires in COVID-19. TCRdb's table, derived via immunoSEQ multiplex PCR, lists solely in-frame clones and lacks some. Here the sample spans 250,000 or so clones, 85% to 90% being singletons. The sample comprised peripheral blood. The receptor source for this set is a woman in her 40s who had recovered from COVID-19.

The chain is built from TRBV20-1 and TRBJ2-3, with a possible D match to TRBD2 (6 bases). Trimming took 3 bases from V and 4 from J, leaving 17 bases between them. Germline V gene sequence: CDR1 DFQATT, CDR2 SNEGSKA (reference sequence). This CDR3 comprises 15 residues. CDR3 amino acids: CSASRRVSIADTQYF. The CDR3 DNA reads as TGCAGTGCTAGTAGGAGGGTGTCTATAGCAGATACGCAGTATTTT.

V is TRBV3-1 (or the pseudogene TRBV3-2) and J is TRBJ1-2; 8 nucleotides agree with TRBD1. In germline, CDR1 is LGHDT, CDR2 YNNKEL (reference sequence). V trimming: 5 bases; J trimming: 2 bases; junction bases outside the gene matches: 4. The CDR3 covers 14 residues. The CDR3 DNA reads as TGTGCCAGCAGCTTTCACAGGGGGAACTATGGCTACACCTTC. Translation gives CASSFHRGNYGYTF.

This clone was counted a single time. The chain employs TRBV11-2 and TRBJ2-1; 9 nucleotides line up with TRBD1. Trimming cost V 5 bases and J 8 bases; bases outside gene matches: 10. CDR3 length equals 15 residues. The germline gives CDR1 SGHAT, CDR2 FQNNGV. CDR3 nucleotide sequence: TGTGCCAGCAGCCTAGGGGGGGACAGGGCCGATGAGCAGTTCTTC. It codes for CASSLGGDRADEQFF.

The chain has TRBV6-1 and TRBJ1-5; unclear D gene. The germline gives CDR1 MNHNS, CDR2 SASEGT. V was cut by 1 base and J by 3 bases, with 16 bases left in between. The CDR3 totals 17 residues. The CDR3 here is CASSEEVVTDFNQPQHF. The DNA for the CDR3 is TGTGCCAGCAGTGAAGAAGTAGTGACGGACTTCAATCAGCCCCAGCATTTT.

The chain is built from TRBV27 and TRBJ2-3; 7 bases line up with TRBD2. This CDR3 is built from 16 residues. CDR1 is MNHEY, CDR2 SMNVEV, per germline (reference sequence). The ends lost 7 bases at V and 0 bases at J; junction bases unmatched: 10. The DNA for the CDR3 is TGTGCCAGCACCCCACGACCCGGGGGGAGCACAGATACGCAGTATTTT. Protein product: CASTPRPGGSTDTQYF.

The V and J genes are TRBV27 and TRBJ1-2; D gene ambiguous. Germline V gives CDR1 MNHEY, CDR2 SMNVEV (reference sequence). Trimming left V 0 bases short and J 7 bases short, with 6 bases between. This CDR3 comprises 12 residues. As DNA, the CDR3 is TGTGCCAGCAGTTTATCCGGTGGTGGCTACACCTTC. Translated, it gives CASSLSGGGYTF.

This chain uses TRBV18 with TRBJ2-5; 9 nucleotides match TRBD1. From germline, CDR1 is KGHSH and CDR2 LQKENI. The CDR3 contains 15 residues. Germline trimming cut 8 bases from V and 5 bases from J; bases unmatched to any gene: 12. The CDR3 sequence: CASAQHRGLGETQYF. For the CDR3, the DNA is TGTGCCAGCGCACAACACAGGGGGCTCGGGGAGACCCAGTACTTC.

CDR3 nucleotides: TGTGCTAGTGGTTTGGCCCCGACAGGTTCGAACACCGGGGAGCTGTTTTTT. As protein: CASGLAPTGSNTGELFF. The V call is TRBV12-5, the J call TRBJ2-2; D might be TRBD1 (6 bases). Trimming took 1 base from V and 0 from J, leaving 12 bases between them. In germline, CDR1 is LGHNT, CDR2 FRNRAP. CDR3 length equals 17 residues.

The chain links TRBV11-2 to TRBJ1-5; D is unresolved. Germline V gene lookup returns CDR1 SGHAT and CDR2 FQNNGV. V was cut by 0 bases and J by 6 bases, with 15 bases left in between. The CDR3 sequence is 16 residues long. For the CDR3, the DNA is TGTGCCAGCAGCTTAGATCGACCCCCAGCGCTTCAGCCCCAGCATTTT. Its translation: CASSLDRPPALQPQHF.

The chain combines TRBV30 with TRBJ1-2, with no clear D. V was clipped by 0 bases and J by 5 bases, with 13 bases between them. Germline CDR1 GTSNPN, CDR2 SVGIG (reference sequence). The CDR3 spans 14 residues. CDR3 amino acids: CAWSVRRSRYGYTF. The CDR3 DNA reads as TGTGCCTGGAGTGTACGAAGGTCGAGGTATGGCTACACCTTC.

This sequence joins TRBV5-1 and TRBJ2-5; TRBD2 matches 7 bases. Germline lookup yields CDR1 SGHRS and CDR2 YFSETQ. The CDR3 has 14 amino acids. Unmatched junction bases numbered 6, after V lost 4 bases and J lost 3 bases. The CDR3 here is CASSQGLVEETQYF. In DNA form, the CDR3 reads TGCGCCAGCAGCCAAGGACTAGTAGAAGAGACCCAGTACTTC.

This chain links TRBV3-1 (or the pseudogene TRBV3-2) with TRBJ1-1; perhaps TRBD1 as D (5 bases). This CDR3 is 15 amino acids long. V was shortened by 0 bases and J by 1 base, with 9 bases between the two germline ends. The germline V gene has CDR1 LGHDT and CDR2 YNNKEL (reference sequence). The CDR3 nucleotides read TGTGCCAGCAGCCAAGATCAGGGAGGGAACACTGAAGCTTTCTTT. Protein sequence: CASSQDQGGNTEAFF.

This clone was counted a single time. The chain combines TRBV27 with TRBJ1-2; D perhaps matches TRBD1 (5 bases). Germline V gives CDR1 MNHEY, CDR2 SMNVEV (reference sequence). CDR3 size: 17 residues. V was trimmed by 6 bases and J by 6 bases, leaving 26 bases between them. CDR3 region: CASRRRAGQLIVHGYTF. DNA of the CDR3: TGTGCCAGCAGGAGAAGGGCGGGGCAGTTAATTGTCCATGGCTACACCTTC.

The V gene is TRBV12-3 or TRBV12-4, the J gene TRBJ2-4; possible D gene TRBD1, 5 bases. V was shortened by 9 bases and J by 6 bases, with 15 bases between the two germline ends. CDR3 length: 13 amino acids. CDR3 residues: CASKQDPSNIQYF. DNA of the CDR3: TGTGCCAGTAAACAGGACCCATCAAACATTCAGTACTTC.

This chain joins TRBV5-6 and TRBJ1-1; 7 nucleotides align to TRBD1. This CDR3 contains 16 residues. Looked up from germline, CDR1 is SGHDT and CDR2 is YYEEEE. V was clipped by 4 bases and J by 5 bases; unmatched bases: 14. For the CDR3, the DNA is TGTGCCAGCAGCCCCGACAGGGTTGGTCTTACTACTGAAGCTTTCTTT. It codes for CASSPDRVGLTTEAFF.

The CDR3 is CASSSRTSSGSDTQYF. The DNA for the CDR3 is TGTGCCAGCAGCTCTCGGACTAGCAGCGGTTCAGATACGCAGTATTTT. This rearrangement joins TRBV7-2 to TRBJ2-3; TRBD2 agrees at 8 bases. Germline-derived CDR1 and CDR2 are SGHTA and FQGNSA. With 4 bases clipped from V and 4 bases from J, the junction kept 10 bases outside the gene matches. CDR3 length equals 16 residues.

This clone was seen just once. CDR3 sequence reads: CAISEMRSEQFF. The CDR3 nucleotides read TGTGCCATCAGTGAGATGCGGTCTGAGCAGTTCTTC. The chain carries TRBV10-3 and TRBJ2-1; D unclear. This CDR3 comprises 12 residues. V dropped 2 bases and J dropped 9 bases, with 8 bases sitting between them. CDR1 and CDR2 from the germline V gene are ENHRY and SYGVKD.

This clone was recorded only once. This rearrangement joins TRBV6-7 to TRBJ2-1; a possible D gene is TRBD1 (5 bases). TRBV6-7 is labeled an ORF, and its function is uncertain. The CDR3 is made up of 17 amino acids. The V and J ends lost 7 bases and 2 bases respectively, with 21 bases between them. CDR3 protein: CASTSPRGRVPYNEQFF. In DNA form, the CDR3 reads TGTGCCAGCACTTCCCCTCGCGGCAGGGTCCCCTACAATGAGCAGTTCTTC.

The CDR3 spells CASSKKGLAVYNEQFF. DNA of the CDR3: TGTGCCAGCAGTAAAAAGGGACTAGCGGTGTACAATGAGCAGTTCTTC. V gene TRBV21-1 combines with J gene TRBJ2-1; the table's D call TRBD2 went unverified against the DNA. TRBV21-1 is termed a pseudogene. CDR3 length: 16 amino acids.

The chain uses TRBV7-9 and TRBJ2-5; D uncertain. The CDR3 runs to 12 residues. Trimming removed 1 base at V and 7 bases at J, with 7 bases between. The germline gives CDR1 SEHNR, CDR2 FQNEAQ (reference sequence). The DNA for the CDR3 is TGTGCCAGCAGCTTAGGAGTTGGGACCCAGTACTTC. Translation: CASSLGVGTQYF.

The rearrangement joins TRBV2 to TRBJ1-5, with a tentative D call TRBD1 (5 bases). The CDR3 covers 16 residues. V lost 5 bases, J lost 1 base, and 15 bases lay in between. Germline CDR1 SNHLY, CDR2 FYNNEI. The CDR3 reads CASSRGVLSSNQPQHF. CDR3 in DNA: TGTGCCAGCAGTCGGGGGGTACTCTCAAGCAATCAGCCCCAGCATTTT.

In its sample, this clone was seen a few times. DNA for the CDR3: TGCAGTGCTAGAGACGAGGAGACCCAGTACTTC. Its protein is CSARDEETQYF. The rearrangement links TRBV20-1 to TRBJ2-5, with D hard to call. Germline-derived CDR1 and CDR2 are DFQATT and SNEGSKA (reference sequence). Trimming stripped 0 bases from V and 5 bases from J, with 4 bases between. The CDR3 contains 11 residues.

The chain uses TRBV21-1 and TRBJ2-3; the table's D gene call, TRBD1, was not cross checked with the DNA. TRBV21-1 is marked as a pseudogene. The CDR3 extends over 12 amino acids. Here the CDR3 DNA reads TGTGCCAGCAGCTCAGACACAGATACGCAGTATTTT. Encoded protein: CASSSDTDTQYF.

The genes are TRBV5-1 and TRBJ2-7, with 9 bases aligning to TRBD1. J was trimmed by 4 bases and V by 7 bases; bases with no gene match: 9. This CDR3 region has 14 residues. Germline lookup yields CDR1 SGHRS and CDR2 YFSETQ. The CDR3 nucleotides are TGCGCCAGCTCCCCGGGACAGGGCGAATACGAGCAGTACTTC. It specifies CASSPGQGEYEQYF.

The chain joins TRBV7-2 to TRBJ1-1; D unclear. The V end lost 1 base, the J end lost 7 bases, and 16 bases lay between the germline ends. The germline CDR1 and CDR2 sequences are SGHTA and FQGNSA. There are 15 residues in the CDR3. CDR3 amino acids: CASSLVGGSAIEAFF. As DNA, the CDR3 is TGTGCCAGCAGCTTAGTGGGAGGCAGCGCCATTGAAGCTTTCTTT.

V is TRBV27 and J is TRBJ1-1; no reliable D call. The ends were cut back, 5 bases at V and 0 bases at J, with 7 bases in the middle. The length of the CDR3 is 13 residues. Germline loops: CDR1 MNHEY, CDR2 SMNVEV (reference sequence). The CDR3 here is CASSKSMNTEAFF. CDR3 DNA: TGTGCCAGCAGTAAAAGCATGAACACTGAAGCTTTCTTT.

The J gene is TRBJ2-1, the V gene TRBV28; 10 nucleotides match TRBD1. CDR3 size: 15 residues. The V and J ends lost 4 bases and 8 bases, in that order; junction bases with no gene match: 8. The V gene's germline CDR1 is MDHEN and CDR2 SYDVKM. The CDR3 DNA reads as TGTGCCAGCAGTTATTGGGACAGGGGAGAGCATGAGCAGTTCTTC. Amino acid sequence: CASSYWDRGEHEQFF.

This chain connects TRBV9 to TRBJ1-2; D is undetermined. The V gene lost 1 base and the J gene lost 2 bases, with 9 bases spanning the gap. This CDR3 region has 14 residues. From germline, CDR1 is SGDLS and CDR2 YYNGEE. The CDR3 loop is CASSVNTKNYGYTF. In DNA form, the CDR3 reads TGTGCCAGCAGCGTAAATACAAAAAACTATGGCTACACCTTC.

The genes are TRBV9 and TRBJ1-4; TRBD1 matches at 11 bases. With V trimmed by 2 bases and J by 7 bases, 4 bases remained unmatched. Germline lookup yields CDR1 SGDLS and CDR2 YYNGEE. There are 15 residues in the CDR3. CDR3 residues: CASSVTGTGGEKLFF. The CDR3 DNA follows: TGTGCCAGCAGCGTCACCGGGACAGGGGGTGAAAAACTGTTTTTT.

This chain connects TRBV7-2 to TRBJ2-7; D is possibly TRBD1 (5 bases). Deletions cut 1 base from V and 0 bases from J, with 10 bases between. Germline V lookup: CDR1 SGHTA, CDR2 FQGNSA. This CDR3 comprises 15 residues. CDR3 amino acids: CASSLGQPGSYEQYF. The CDR3 coding sequence is TGTGCCAGCAGCTTAGGACAGCCGGGCTCCTACGAGCAGTACTTC.

V is TRBV12-3 or TRBV12-4 and J is TRBJ1-1; the D gene is possibly TRBD1 (5 bases). V was clipped by 3 bases and J by 5 bases, with 10 bases between them. The CDR3 extends over 13 amino acids. The CDR3 loop is CASSFNGGTEAFF. Here the CDR3 DNA reads TGTGCCAGCAGTTTCAATGGGGGGACTGAAGCTTTCTTT.